The 16 T cell receptor beta chains in this list originate from one sample, sequenced in a study of blood T cells in healthy people across ages. A second PCR of roughly 6 to 12 cycles used a sample-barcoded 5' primer and a J-beta primer mix. A single record per CDR3 protein comes from TCRdb applying MiXCR to the 5' RACE reads. Among 700,000 to 850,000 distinct CDR3 sequences, 30% to 45% were seen once, and the ten largest hold 13%. Sequenced material: blood. All receptors derive from a man younger than 35 in good health.

The genes are TRBV12-3 or TRBV12-4 and TRBJ2-1; the match to TRBD2 covers 10 bases. The V gene end was trimmed by 6 bases and the J gene end by 8 bases; junction bases not matched to a gene: 10. The CDR3 covers 15 residues. CDR3 in DNA: TGTGCCAGCAGGAAAAGCGGGGGGGCCAGCTATGAGCAGTTCTTC. Amino acid sequence: CASRKSGGASYEQFF.

There are many counts of this clonotype. This chain links TRBV7-9 with TRBJ2-7, with TRBD1 matching 7 bases. CDR1 SEHNR and CDR2 FQNEAQ come from the germline V gene (reference sequence). The CDR3 covers 14 residues. V lost 4 bases to trimming and J lost 2 bases; unmatched junction nucleotides: 5. CDR3 DNA: TGTGCCAGCAGCTACCGACAGGGCGCCTACGAGCAGTACTTC. Translating it yields CASSYRQGAYEQYF.

Only a few counts were recorded for this clonotype. V is TRBV20-1 and J is TRBJ2-1; 9 bases fit TRBD2. Trimming cost V 5 bases and J 8 bases; bases outside gene matches: 13. The CDR3 is 15 amino acids. The germline V gene has CDR1 DFQATT and CDR2 SNEGSKA (reference sequence). CDR3 in amino acids: CSALDLSGGRDEQFF. In DNA form, the CDR3 reads TGCAGTGCTCTTGACCTTAGCGGGGGACGGGATGAGCAGTTCTTC.

This clonotype turned up a few times. The chain uses TRBV6-5 and TRBJ2-2; maybe TRBD2 (6 bases). The CDR3 length is 18 residues. The germline CDR1 and CDR2 sequences are MNHEY and SVGAGI. The ends were cut back, 2 bases at V and 3 bases at J, with 19 bases in the middle. CDR3 bases: TGTGCCAGCAGTTACGAGATCCAAGAGGAGGGAGACACCGGGGAGCTGTTTTTT. Translation: CASSYEIQEEGDTGELFF.

This clonotype was detected many times. The V call is TRBV28, the J call TRBJ2-7; D is undetermined. Deletions cut 2 bases from V and 0 bases from J, with 8 bases between. CDR3 size: 14 residues. Germline CDR1 reads MDHEN; CDR2 reads SYDVKM. The CDR3 DNA is TGTGCCAGCAGTTTACGCGAGACCTCCTACGAGCAGTACTTC. Residues: CASSLRETSYEQYF.

V gene TRBV6-6 combines with J gene TRBJ1-1, with no clear D. The ends were cut back, 0 bases at V and 0 bases at J, with 11 bases in the middle. CDR3 length: 16 amino acids. The V gene's germline CDR1 is MNHNY and CDR2 SVGAGI (reference sequence). This CDR3 is CASSYSERGLNTEAFF. CDR3 sequence (DNA): TGTGCCAGCAGTTACTCAGAGAGAGGGCTGAACACTGAAGCTTTCTTT.

The chain recombines TRBV7-9 with TRBJ2-7; TRBD2 might be the D (5 bases). Germline V gives CDR1 SEHNR, CDR2 FQNEAQ (reference sequence). The CDR3 consists of 12 residues. V was shortened by 4 bases and J by 7 bases, with 11 bases between the two germline ends. CDR3 nucleotides: TGTGCCAGCAGCTCGGACTCCACGGAGCAGTACTTC. Translating it yields CASSSDSTEQYF.

J is TRBJ1-5 and V is TRBV20-1, with a tentative D call TRBD1 (6 bases). CDR1 is DFQATT, CDR2 SNEGSKA, per germline (reference sequence). Trimming stripped 2 bases from V and 2 bases from J, with 13 bases between. This CDR3 comprises 15 residues. CDR3 amino acids: CSARSPTGGNQPQHF. CDR3 DNA sequence: TGCAGTGCTAGATCCCCGACAGGAGGCAATCAGCCCCAGCATTTT.

The V and J genes are TRBV5-1 and TRBJ1-1; no clear D gene. Trimming removed 3 bases at V and 5 bases at J, with 11 bases between. The CDR3 contains 13 residues. Per the germline V gene, CDR1 is SGHRS and CDR2 is YFSETQ. In DNA, the CDR3 is TGCGCCAGCAGCTCCGAACGTATTACTGAAGCTTTCTTT. Protein product: CASSSERITEAFF. The full variable domain, its missing parts supplied by reference TRBV5-1 and TRBJ1-1, is KAGVTQTPRYLIKTRGQQVTLSCSPISGHRSVSWYQQTPGQGLQFLFEYFSETQRNKGNFPGRFSGRQFSNSRSEMNVSTLELGDSALYLCASSSERITEAFFGQGTRLTVV.

This clonotype was counted between two and nine times. The chain is built from TRBV28 and TRBJ2-7, with TRBD1 as a possible D gene (6 bases). This CDR3 spans 15 amino acids. CDR1 is MDHEN and CDR2 is SYDVKM in the germline V gene. With 5 bases removed from V and 0 bases from J, the gap between germline ends came to 14 bases. CDR3 protein: CASSISGTPSYEQYF. As DNA, the CDR3 is TGTGCCAGCAGTATTTCCGGGACACCCTCCTACGAGCAGTACTTC.

The chain joins TRBV20-1 to TRBJ1-1; D is perhaps TRBD1 (6 bases). The CDR3 is made up of 14 amino acids. V lost 0 bases and J 3 bases, leaving 11 bases between the germline ends. Per the germline V gene, CDR1 is DFQATT and CDR2 is SNEGSKA (reference sequence). CDR3: CSARDLQGYTEAFF. CDR3 coding DNA: TGCAGTGCTAGAGATTTACAGGGATACACTGAAGCTTTCTTT.

To note about this clonotype: At one boundary the junction diverges from the germline segment, which might be a read error. The V gene is TRBV27, the J gene TRBJ1-2; no clear D. The germline gives CDR1 MNHEY, CDR2 SMNVEV (reference sequence). The CDR3 sequence is 13 residues long. The CDR3 coding sequence is TGTGCCAGCAGTTGGATGGGTAACTATGGCTACATCTTC. Its protein product is CASSWMGNYGYIF.

This clonotype was recorded a few times. The chain combines TRBV27 with TRBJ2-3, with 13 bases aligning to TRBD2. CDR1 is MNHEY and CDR2 is SMNVEV in the germline V gene (reference sequence). This CDR3 comprises 17 residues. V shed 4 bases, J shed 0 bases, and the junction held 4 bases outside the gene matches. The CDR3 DNA reads as TGTGCCAGCAGTTCCGGGACTAGCGGGGCTAGCACAGATACGCAGTATTTT. Translating gives CASSSGTSGASTDTQYF.

The V and J genes are TRBV9 and TRBJ2-1; D might be TRBD2 (5 bases). V lost 3 bases to trimming and J lost 4 bases, with 14 bases between them. The CDR3 runs to 15 residues. CDR1 SGDLS and CDR2 YYNGEE come from the germline V gene. This CDR3 reads CASSAERTRYNEQFF. CDR3 bases: TGTGCCAGCAGCGCTGAGCGGACCCGGTACAATGAGCAGTTCTTC. The variable domain in full, with the rest retrieved from reference TRBV9 and TRBJ2-1, is DSGVTQTPKHLITATGQRVTLRCSPRSGDLSVYWYQQSLDQGLQFLIQYYNGEERAKGNILERFSAQQFPDLHSELNLSSLELGDSALYFCASSAERTRYNEQFFGPGTRLTVL.

This clonotype was counted ten times or more. The chain combines TRBV12-3 or TRBV12-4 with TRBJ2-7; D ambiguous. V lost 3 bases, J lost 1 base, and 1 base lay in between. CDR3 size: 11 residues. CDR3 bases: TGTGCCAGCAGTTTTTCCTACGAGCAGTACTTC. It specifies CASSFSYEQYF.

The chain is built from TRBV27 and TRBJ2-3; weak D call: TRBD2 (5 bases). Germline CDR1 is MNHEY and CDR2 is SMNVEV (reference sequence). The V and J ends lost 4 bases and 2 bases respectively, with 10 bases between them. The CDR3 loop spans 14 amino acids. CDR3 nucleotide sequence: TGTGCCAGCAGTTCTTCAGCGGCCACAGATACGCAGTATTTT. This sequence encodes CASSSSAATDTQYF.